This entry lists 2 T cell receptor beta chains sequenced from one sample in a study of Graves' ophthalmopathy and Graves' hyperthyroidism. RNA transcripts provided the template for amplifying TCR beta CDR3 regions. RT-PCR in the first round used HTBI primers; a second-round multiplex PCR followed. TCRdb reprocessed the multiplex PCR reads with MiXCR, giving one entry per CDR3 protein. The sample lists over a million distinct CDR3 sequences, roughly 35% occurring once. The sample was peripheral blood or thyroid tissue (not recorded which). Receptors were obtained from an adult man with Graves' hyperthyroidism.

This clonotype was detected ten times or more. This chain joins TRBV7-9 and TRBJ2-7; the D is unclear. Germline V lookup: CDR1 SEHNR, CDR2 FQNEAQ (reference sequence). The CDR3 covers 12 residues. Trimming stripped 6 bases from V and 2 bases from J, with 8 bases between. The DNA for the CDR3 is TGTGCCAGCAGTCAACAGCCCTACGAGCAGTACTTC. Its protein product is CASSQQPYEQYF. Complete variable domain (other parts from reference TRBV7-9 and TRBJ2-7): DTGVSQNPRHKITKRGQNVTFRCDPISEHNRLYWYRQTLGQGPEFLTYFQNEAQLEKSRLLSDRFSAERPKGSFSTLEIQRTEQGDSAMYLCASSQQPYEQYFGPGTRLTVT.

The chain is built from TRBV20-1 and TRBJ2-5; 14 bases line up with TRBD2. This CDR3 has 16 residues. Germline-derived CDR1 and CDR2 are DFQATT and SNEGSKA (reference sequence). J gave up 4 bases and V 3 bases, and 7 bases lay outside the gene matches. CDR3 DNA sequence: TGCAGTGCTAGTCGACTAGCGGGAGGGGAGAGAGAGACCCAGTACTTC. Protein sequence: CSASRLAGGERETQYF.